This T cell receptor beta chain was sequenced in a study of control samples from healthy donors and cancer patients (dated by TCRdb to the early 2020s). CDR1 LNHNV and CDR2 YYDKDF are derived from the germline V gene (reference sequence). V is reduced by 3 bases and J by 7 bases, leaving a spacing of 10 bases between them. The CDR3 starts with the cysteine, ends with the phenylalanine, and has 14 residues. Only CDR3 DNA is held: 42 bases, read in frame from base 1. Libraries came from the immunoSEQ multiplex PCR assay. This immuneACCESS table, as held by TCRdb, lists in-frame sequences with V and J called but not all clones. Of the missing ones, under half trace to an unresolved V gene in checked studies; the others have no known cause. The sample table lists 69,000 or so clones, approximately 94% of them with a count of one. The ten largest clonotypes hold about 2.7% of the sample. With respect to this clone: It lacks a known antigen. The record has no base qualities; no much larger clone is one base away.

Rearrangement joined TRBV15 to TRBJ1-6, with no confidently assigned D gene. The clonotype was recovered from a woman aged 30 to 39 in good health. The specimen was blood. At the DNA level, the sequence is TGTGCCACCAGCAGCGACCGTTGGAATTCACCCCTCCACTTT. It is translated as CATSSDRWNSPLHF.